The source of this TCR beta chain is a study of CD8 T cells in ankylosing spondylitis. The table lists this clonotype with a few counts. The TCR beta libraries were generated through quantitative 5'-RACE incorporating molecular barcodes. TCRdb itself ran the 5' RACE reads through MiXCR, one entry per CDR3 protein. The profile covers 100,000 to 150,000 distinct CDR3 sequences, with around 8.5% appearing a single time and approximately 3.4% taken by the ten largest. The sample comprised blood, either unsorted or a sorted T cell fraction (not recorded which). The TCR comes from a male donor with ankylosing spondylitis or in good health (not recorded which).

In DNA, the CDR3 is TGCAGTGCCAATGATTGGACAGGTGGACTAGCGGGAGTTAACCCCTACGAGCAGTACTTC. This codes for CSANDWTGGLAGVNPYEQYF. The rearrangement joins TRBV20-1 to TRBJ2-7, with 13 bases aligning to TRBD2. The V and J ends lost 6 bases and 2 bases, in that order; junction bases with no gene match: 22. Per the germline V gene, CDR1 is DFQATT and CDR2 is SNEGSKA (reference sequence). The CDR3 runs 20 residues.